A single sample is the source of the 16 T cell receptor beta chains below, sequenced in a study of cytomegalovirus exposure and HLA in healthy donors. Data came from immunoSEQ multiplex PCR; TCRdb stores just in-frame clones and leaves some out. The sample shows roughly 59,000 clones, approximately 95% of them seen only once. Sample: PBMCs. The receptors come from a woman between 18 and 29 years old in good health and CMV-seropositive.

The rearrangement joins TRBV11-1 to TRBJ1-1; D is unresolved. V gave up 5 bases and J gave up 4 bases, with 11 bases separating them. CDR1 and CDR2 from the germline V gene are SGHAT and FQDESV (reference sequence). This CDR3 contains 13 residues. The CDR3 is CASSPTLPTEAFF. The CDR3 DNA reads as TGTGCCAGCAGCCCAACTCTTCCCACTGAAGCTTTCTTT.

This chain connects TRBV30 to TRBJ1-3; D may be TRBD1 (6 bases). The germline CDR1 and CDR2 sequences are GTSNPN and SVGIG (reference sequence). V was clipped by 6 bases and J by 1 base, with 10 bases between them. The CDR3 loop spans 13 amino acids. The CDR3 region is CACTGFSGNTIYF. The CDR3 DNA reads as TGTGCCTGCACAGGGTTTTCTGGAAACACCATATATTTT.

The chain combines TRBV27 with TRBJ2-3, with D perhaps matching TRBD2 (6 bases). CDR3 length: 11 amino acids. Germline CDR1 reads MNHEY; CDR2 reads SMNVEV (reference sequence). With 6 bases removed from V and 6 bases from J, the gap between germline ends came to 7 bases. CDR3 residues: CASSRGDTQYF. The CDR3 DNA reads TGTGCCAGCAGCCGGGGGGATACGCAGTATTTT.

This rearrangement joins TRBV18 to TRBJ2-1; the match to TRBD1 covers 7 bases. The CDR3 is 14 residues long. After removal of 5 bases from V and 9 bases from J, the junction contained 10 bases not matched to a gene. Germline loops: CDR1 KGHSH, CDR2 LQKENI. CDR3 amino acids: CASSGTAGLSEQFF. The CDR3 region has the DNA TGTGCCAGCTCAGGGACAGCCGGATTGTCTGAGCAGTTCTTC.

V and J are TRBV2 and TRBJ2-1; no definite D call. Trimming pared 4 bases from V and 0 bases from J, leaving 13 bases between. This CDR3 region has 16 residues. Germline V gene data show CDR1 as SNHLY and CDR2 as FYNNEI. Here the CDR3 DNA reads TGTGCCAGCAGTGGTCGAGGCGGCCGCTCCTACAATGAGCAGTTCTTC. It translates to CASSGRGGRSYNEQFF.

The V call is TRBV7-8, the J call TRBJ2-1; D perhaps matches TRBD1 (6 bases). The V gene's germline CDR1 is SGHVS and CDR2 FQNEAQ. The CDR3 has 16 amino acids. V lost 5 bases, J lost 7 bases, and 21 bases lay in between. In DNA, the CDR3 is TGTGCCAGCAGCCCCCATGGGGGCTCTAGAATGAATGAGCAGTTCTTC. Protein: CASSPHGGSRMNEQFF.

The CDR3 DNA reads as TGTGCCAGCAGTAACGAGGTCGACGAGCAGTACTTC. It is translated as CASSNEVDEQYF. This chain joins TRBV2 and TRBJ2-7, with unresolved D. Per germline, CDR1 SNHLY and CDR2 FYNNEI. V dropped 5 bases and J dropped 5 bases, with 10 bases sitting between them. The CDR3 length is 12 residues.

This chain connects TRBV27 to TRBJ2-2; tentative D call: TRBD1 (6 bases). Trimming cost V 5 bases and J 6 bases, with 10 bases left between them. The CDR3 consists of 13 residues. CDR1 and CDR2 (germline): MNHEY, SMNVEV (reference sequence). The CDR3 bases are TGTGCCAGCAGTACAACAGGGTCCGGGGAGCTGTTTTTT. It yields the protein CASSTTGSGELFF.

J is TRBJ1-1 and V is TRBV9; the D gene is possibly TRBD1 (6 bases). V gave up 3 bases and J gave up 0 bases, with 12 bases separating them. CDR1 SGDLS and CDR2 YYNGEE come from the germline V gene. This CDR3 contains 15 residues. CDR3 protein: CASSAQGGMNTEAFF. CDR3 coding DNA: TGTGCCAGCAGCGCCCAAGGGGGTATGAACACTGAAGCTTTCTTT.

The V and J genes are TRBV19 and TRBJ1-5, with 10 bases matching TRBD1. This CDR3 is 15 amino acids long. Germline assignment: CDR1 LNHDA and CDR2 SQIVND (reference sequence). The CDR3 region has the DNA TGTGCTTCCTCTGAGGGACAGGGGACTTATCAGCCCCAGCATTTT. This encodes CASSEGQGTYQPQHF.

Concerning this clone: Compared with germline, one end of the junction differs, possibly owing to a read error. The CDR3 DNA follows: TGTGCCACCAGCGGGGGCATCACAGATACGCAGTATTTT. Its translation is CATSGGITDTQYF. V and J are TRBV9 and TRBJ2-3, with TRBD2 identical over 8 bases. Germline V gene sequence: CDR1 SGDLS, CDR2 YYNGEE. The CDR3 is 13 amino acids.

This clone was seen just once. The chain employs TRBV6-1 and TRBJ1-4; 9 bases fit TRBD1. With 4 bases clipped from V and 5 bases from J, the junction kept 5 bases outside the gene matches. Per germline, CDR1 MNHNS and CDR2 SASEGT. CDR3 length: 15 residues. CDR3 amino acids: CASSGSGTGNEKLFF. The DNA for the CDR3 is TGTGCCAGCAGTGGATCCGGGACAGGGAATGAAAAACTGTTTTTT.

The DNA of the CDR3 is TGTGCCAGCTCACCACCGGCTAACACTGAAGCTTTCTTT. Protein product: CASSPPANTEAFF. This chain joins TRBV18 and TRBJ1-1; D not resolved. CDR3 size: 13 residues. Germline V lookup: CDR1 KGHSH, CDR2 LQKENI. V lost 0 bases to trimming and J lost 2 bases, with 4 bases between them. The whole variable domain, remainder taken from reference TRBV18 and TRBJ1-1, is NAGVMQNPRHLVRRRGQEARLRCSPMKGHSHVYWYRQLPEEGLKFMVYLQKENIIDESGMPKERFSAEFPKEGPSILRIQQVVRGDSAAYFCASSPPANTEAFFGQGTRLTVV.

CDR3 DNA: TGTGCCAGCAGCCAAGACTGGGGACAGGCAACTAGCGGGAGGGCCCACGAGCAGTACTTC. Encoded protein: CASSQDWGQATSGRAHEQYF. V usage is TRBV4-2 and J usage is TRBJ2-7; TRBD2 matches at 13 bases. Trimming cost V 0 bases and J 5 bases; bases outside gene matches: 16. The length of the CDR3 is 20 residues. Germline-derived CDR1 and CDR2 are LGHNA and YNFKEQ.

The CDR3 protein is CASIPGGRRFGSYEQYF. DNA for the CDR3: TGTGCCAGCATCCCCGGCGGCCGCCGATTCGGGTCCTACGAGCAGTACTTC. This chain connects TRBV28 to TRBJ2-7, with D uncertain. The CDR3 sequence is 17 residues long. Trimming stripped 7 bases from V and 1 base from J, with 23 bases between. Germline V gene sequence: CDR1 MDHEN, CDR2 SYDVKM.

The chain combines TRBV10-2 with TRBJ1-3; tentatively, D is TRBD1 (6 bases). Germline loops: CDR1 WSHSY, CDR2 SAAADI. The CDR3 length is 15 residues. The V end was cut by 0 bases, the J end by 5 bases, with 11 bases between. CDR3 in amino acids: CASSESGRGRNTIYF. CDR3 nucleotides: TGCGCCAGCAGTGAGTCTGGCAGGGGAAGAAACACCATATATTTT.